This entry describes one T cell receptor (beta chain). This sample was taken from a study of control samples from healthy donors and cancer patients. Germline-derived CDR1 and CDR2 are SGHAT and FQNNGV. The length of the CDR3 is 14 residues. Trimming took 6 bases from V and 6 from J, leaving 15 bases between them. Using immunoSEQ multiplex PCR, the repertoire was profiled, and TCRdb retains in-frame clones only, with some absent. This sample carries about 59,000 clones, about 90% of them seen once, and the ten largest clones take 10% to 15%. The gene calls are TRBV11-2 and TRBJ1-5; D is unresolved. This clonotype was obtained from a woman aged 55 to 70 with lung cancer. The source material was PBMCs. CDR3 DNA sequence: TGTGCCAGCAGTGGCATTGGGGAGGGTCAGCCCCAGCATTTT. It encodes CASSGIGEGQPQHF.